These 29 T cell receptor beta chains came from one sample sequenced in a study of patients and donors after allogeneic stem cell transplantation. One entry per CDR3 protein results from TCRdb running MiXCR on the RT-PCR reads. The table has hundreds of thousands of distinct CDR3 sequences, around 14% seen once. Specimen: blood, either unsorted or a sorted T cell fraction (not recorded which). Receptors originate from a human donor who was either an allogeneic HSCT recipient or a stem cell or donor lymphocyte infusion donor (not recorded which). It is not recorded whose cells these are; they may come from a transplant donor.

The chain links TRBV5-5 to TRBJ1-5; 10 bases fit TRBD1. The CDR3 runs 15 residues. With V trimmed by 4 bases and J by 4 bases, 5 bases remained unmatched. Germline values: CDR1 SGHKS, CDR2 YYEKEE (reference sequence). The CDR3 DNA reads as TGTGCCAGCAGCAGGACAGGGGGGTGGAATCAGCCCCAGCATTTT. It yields the protein CASSRTGGWNQPQHF.

In its sample, this clonotype was seen once. With a much larger clone just one base away, this may be a read error. This chain links TRBV5-5 with TRBJ2-7, with a tentative D call TRBD1 (6 bases). CDR3 size: 15 residues. Per germline, CDR1 SGHKS and CDR2 YYEKEE (reference sequence). The CDR3 loop reads CGSSHSPDSSYEQYF. The CDR3 nucleotides read TGTGGCAGCAGCCACAGCCCGGACAGCTCCTACGAGCAGTACTTC.

This clonotype was observed many times. The chain couples TRBV9 to TRBJ2-3; the match to TRBD2 covers 10 bases. The CDR3 has 16 amino acids. Germline CDR1 is SGDLS and CDR2 is YYNGEE. The V segment lost 4 bases and the J segment 5 bases; nucleotides outside the gene matches: 10. The CDR3, as DNA: TGTGCCAGCAGCTCCAGACTAGCGGGTCCGCAAGATACGCAGTATTTT. This sequence encodes CASSSRLAGPQDTQYF. The complete variable domain, with remaining parts taken from reference TRBV9 and TRBJ2-3, reads DSGVTQTPKHLITATGQRVTLRCSPRSGDLSVYWYQQSLDQGLQFLIQYYNGEERAKGNILERFSAQQFPDLHSELNLSSLELGDSALYFCASSSRLAGPQDTQYFGPGTRLTVL.

The V gene is TRBV2, the J gene TRBJ1-2; D unresolved. From germline, CDR1 is SNHLY and CDR2 FYNNEI. The CDR3 has 13 residues. Trimming pared 5 bases from V and 6 bases from J, leaving 13 bases between. CDR3 amino acids: CASSQSPGDGYTF. CDR3 coding DNA: TGTGCCAGCAGTCAAAGTCCAGGTGATGGCTACACCTTC.

The rearrangement joins TRBV2 to TRBJ2-5, with D perhaps assigned TRBD1 or TRBD2 (5 bases each). In germline, CDR1 is SNHLY, CDR2 FYNNEI. This CDR3 has 15 residues. V was trimmed by 1 base and J by 2 bases, leaving 11 bases between them. CDR3 nucleotides: TGTGCCAGCAGTGAAGGATGGGGGTCGCAAGAGACCCAGTACTTC. It yields the protein CASSEGWGSQETQYF. The variable domain in full, with the rest retrieved from reference TRBV2 and TRBJ2-5, is EPEVTQTPSHQVTQMGQEVILRCVPISNHLYFYWYRQILGQKVEFLVSFYNNEISEKSEIFDDQFSVERPDGSNFTLKIRSTKLEDSAMYFCASSEGWGSQETQYFGPGTRLLVL.

This chain joins TRBV11-2 and TRBJ1-1; tentatively, D is TRBD1 (6 bases). CDR3 length: 15 amino acids. Per germline, CDR1 SGHAT and CDR2 FQNNGV. Trimming removed 5 bases at V and 5 bases at J, with 18 bases between. CDR3 nucleotide sequence: TGTGCCAGCAGCCCTTACGGGGGGCAGGGAACTGAAGCTTTCTTT. Translating gives CASSPYGGQGTEAFF.

The chain recombines TRBV12-3 or TRBV12-4 with TRBJ2-2; no definite D call. V gave up 6 bases and J gave up 5 bases, with 13 bases separating them. CDR3 length: 14 residues. The CDR3 coding sequence is TGTGCCAGCAGACAAGCCTCTTTGACCGGGGAGCTGTTTTTT. Translating it yields CASRQASLTGELFF.

The rearrangement uses TRBV20-1 and TRBJ2-3, with 7 bases matching TRBD2. With 6 bases clipped from V and 6 bases from J, the junction kept 12 bases outside the gene matches. CDR1 DFQATT and CDR2 SNEGSKA come from the germline V gene (reference sequence). The CDR3 has 14 amino acids. The CDR3 DNA follows: TGCAGTGCCAGTCGGGGACTAACCCCGGATACGCAGTATTTT. Translation: CSASRGLTPDTQYF.

The chain links TRBV6-1 to TRBJ2-6, with D tentatively TRBD2 (6 bases). CDR1 is MNHNS and CDR2 is SASEGT in the germline V gene. This CDR3 comprises 15 residues. Deletions cut 8 bases from V and 0 bases from J, with 11 bases between. CDR3 amino acids: CASRAGTSGANVLTF. CDR3 nucleotides: TGTGCCAGCCGGGCGGGAACCTCTGGGGCCAACGTCCTGACTTTC.

The chain links TRBV2 to TRBJ1-5; a weak D match, TRBD1 (5 bases). The CDR3 totals 15 residues. V gave up 5 bases and J gave up 0 bases, with 11 bases separating them. Germline V gene sequence: CDR1 SNHLY, CDR2 FYNNEI. Here the CDR3 DNA reads TGTGCCAGCAGTCCGGACACCTATAGCAATCAGCCCCAGCATTTT. It encodes CASSPDTYSNQPQHF.

This clonotype was seen only a few times. This rearrangement joins TRBV29-1 to TRBJ2-3, with D possibly called TRBD1 or TRBD2 (5 bases each). Germline lookup yields CDR1 SQVTM and CDR2 ANQGSEA. V was clipped by 1 base and J by 5 bases, with 19 bases between them. The CDR3 consists of 16 residues. CDR3 amino acids: CSVEALGGDRRDTQYF. CDR3 DNA sequence: TGCAGCGTTGAAGCCCTTGGTGGGGACCGGAGAGATACGCAGTATTTT.

This chain connects TRBV4-3 to TRBJ2-1; 8 bases match TRBD1. Unmatched junction bases numbered 4, after V lost 2 bases and J lost 4 bases. CDR1 and CDR2 (germline): LGHNA, YSLEER. The CDR3 contains 15 residues. CDR3 bases: TGCGCCAGCAGCCAACAGGGGGCGGGTTACAATGAGCAGTTCTTC. Protein: CASSQQGAGYNEQFF.

The rearrangement joins TRBV9 to TRBJ2-3, with D possibly matching TRBD2 (5 bases). The CDR3 runs to 15 residues. The germline V gene has CDR1 SGDLS and CDR2 YYNGEE. V was pared by 3 bases and J by 2 bases, with 13 bases between. The CDR3 DNA follows: TGTGCCAGCAGCGAGGCCCCTGACTACACAGATACGCAGTATTTT. Its translation is CASSEAPDYTDTQYF.

A few counts support this clonotype. The chain uses TRBV19 and TRBJ1-5; D is uncertain. Germline assignment: CDR1 LNHDA and CDR2 SQIVND (reference sequence). The V end was cut by 5 bases, the J end by 0 bases, with 11 bases between. The CDR3 has 15 residues. The chain's CDR3 is CASSVRETSNQPQHF. The CDR3 DNA follows: TGTGCCAGTAGTGTCCGGGAGACTAGCAATCAGCCCCAGCATTTT.

The chain employs TRBV6-1 and TRBJ1-1; unclear D gene. Trimming removed 8 bases at V and 0 bases at J, with 16 bases between. Germline V gene lookup returns CDR1 MNHNS and CDR2 SASEGT. This CDR3 region has 15 residues. The CDR3 bases are TGTGCCAGCGGAGACCCCGGCAGAGTGAACACTGAAGCTTTCTTT. It yields the protein CASGDPGRVNTEAFF.

This clonotype was recorded a few times. V gene TRBV15 combines with J gene TRBJ1-5; D not resolved. This CDR3 comprises 15 residues. Germline-derived CDR1 and CDR2 are LNHNV and YYDKDF (reference sequence). V was clipped by 0 bases and J by 0 bases, with 6 bases between them. Here the CDR3 reads CATSRDLDSNQPQHF. The CDR3 DNA reads TGTGCCACCAGCAGAGATTTAGATAGCAATCAGCCCCAGCATTTT.

This clonotype was picked up many times. The V and J genes are TRBV29-1 and TRBJ1-1; D might be TRBD1 (5 bases). V was shortened by 4 bases and J by 0 bases, with 15 bases between the two germline ends. Per the germline V gene, CDR1 is SQVTM and CDR2 is ANQGSEA. The CDR3 has 15 amino acids. CDR3 amino acids: CSVGAHRGMNTEAFF. CDR3 sequence (DNA): TGCAGCGTTGGGGCACACCGGGGGATGAACACTGAAGCTTTCTTT. The entire variable domain, with the rest obtained from reference TRBV29-1 and TRBJ1-1, is as follows: SAVISQKPSRDICQRGTSLTIQCQVDSQVTMMFWYRQQPGQSLTLIATANQGSEATYESGFVIDKFPISRPNLTFSTLTVSNMSPEDSSIYLCSVGAHRGMNTEAFFGQGTRLTVV.

The chain combines TRBV24-1 with TRBJ2-5, with D unclear. There are 14 residues in the CDR3. The ends were cut back, 4 bases at V and 1 base at J, with 9 bases in the middle. Germline V gene lookup returns CDR1 KGHDR and CDR2 SFDVKD. The CDR3: CATSDTNFQETQYF. The CDR3 DNA reads as TGTGCCACCAGTGACACAAACTTCCAAGAGACCCAGTACTTC.

This clonotype was detected only a few times. The gene calls are TRBV4-3 and TRBJ2-7; TRBD1 matches at 7 bases. Germline lookup yields CDR1 LGHNA and CDR2 YSLEER. The CDR3 is made up of 15 amino acids. Losses at the gene ends were 0 bases for V and 3 bases for J; bases not matched to a gene: 5. In DNA, the CDR3 is TGCGCCAGCAGCCAAGATTGGGGACAGCTCTACGAGCAGTACTTC. It translates to CASSQDWGQLYEQYF.

This clonotype turned up a few times. The V call is TRBV20-1, the J call TRBJ1-6, with TRBD1 matching 11 bases. After removal of 6 bases from V and 7 bases from J, the junction contained 5 bases not matched to a gene. This CDR3 spans 14 amino acids. Per the germline V gene, CDR1 is DFQATT and CDR2 is SNEGSKA (reference sequence). The CDR3 loop reads CSARTGGENSPLHF. DNA for the CDR3: TGCAGTGCCCGGACAGGGGGCGAGAATTCACCCCTCCACTTT.

V is TRBV9 and J is TRBJ2-5, with 7 bases matching TRBD2. This CDR3 is built from 13 residues. Germline assignment: CDR1 SGDLS and CDR2 YYNGEE. Trimming removed 0 bases from V and 5 bases from J; junction bases left unmatched: 1. The CDR3 bases are TGTGCCAGCAGCGTAGGGACTAGGGAGACCCAGTACTTC. It yields the protein CASSVGTRETQYF.

In this sample, this clonotype turned up many times. This sequence joins TRBV7-3 and TRBJ2-7, with D perhaps TRBD2 (7 bases). From germline, CDR1 is SGHTA and CDR2 FQGTGA. This CDR3 spans 13 amino acids. Trimming cost V 2 bases and J 5 bases, with 10 bases left between them. Here the CDR3 reads CASSLGRGDEQYF. For the CDR3, the DNA is TGTGCCAGCAGCTTAGGGAGGGGGGACGAGCAGTACTTC.

This clonotype has just a few counts. This chain links TRBV27 with TRBJ1-2, with TRBD1 matching over 7 bases. V lost 5 bases, J lost 4 bases, and 7 bases stayed unmatched. Per germline, CDR1 MNHEY and CDR2 SMNVEV (reference sequence). The CDR3 totals 14 residues. The CDR3 sequence is CASSDDRDSYGYTF. The CDR3 bases are TGTGCCAGCAGTGATGACAGGGACTCCTATGGCTACACCTTC.

This clonotype has more than one count but fewer than ten. J is TRBJ2-7 and V is TRBV7-9, with D uncertain. This CDR3 has 13 amino acids. Per the germline V gene, CDR1 is SEHNR and CDR2 is FQNEAQ (reference sequence). V lost 1 base and J lost 2, with 6 bases in between. The CDR3 coding sequence is TGTGCCAGCAGCTTAGGCAACGCCTACGAGCAGTACTTC. It is translated as CASSLGNAYEQYF.

DNA for the CDR3: TGCAGTGCGACCGGGAATTCCTACAATGAGCAGTTCTTC. It specifies CSATGNSYNEQFF. The V gene is TRBV20-1, the J gene TRBJ2-1, with D possibly TRBD2 on 5 matching bases. Germline CDR1 DFQATT, CDR2 SNEGSKA (reference sequence). This CDR3 is built from 13 residues. V was shortened by 6 bases and J by 1 base, with 10 bases between the two germline ends.

This clonotype came up a few times. The J gene is TRBJ2-2, the V gene TRBV10-3, with TRBD1 as a possible D gene (5 bases). The CDR3 loop spans 15 amino acids. Trimming shortened V by 2 bases and J by 6 bases, and 13 bases separated the two germline ends. Germline V CDR1 and CDR2: ENHRY, SYGVKD. As DNA, the CDR3 is TGTGCCATCAGTGAGAGACAGAGAGCTCCCGGGGAGCTGTTTTTT. Translating gives CAISERQRAPGELFF.

This clonotype was recorded many times. The V and J genes are TRBV4-1 and TRBJ1-1; D unclear. V was trimmed by 1 base and J by 1 base, leaving 7 bases between them. Germline assignment: CDR1 MGHRA and CDR2 YSYEKL. The CDR3 loop spans 14 amino acids. This CDR3 is CASSQANGNTEAFF. CDR3 coding DNA: TGCGCCAGCAGCCAAGCCAACGGGAACACTGAAGCTTTCTTT.

The CDR3 loop reads CATGTGIGANVLTF. CDR3 bases: TGTGCCACCGGTACAGGAATCGGGGCCAACGTCCTGACTTTC. This chain links TRBV24-1 with TRBJ2-6; D is possibly TRBD1 (5 bases). The CDR3 covers 14 residues. Germline CDR1 reads KGHDR; CDR2 reads SFDVKD. Trimming took 9 bases from V and 4 from J, leaving 12 bases between them.

The rearrangement uses TRBV20-1 and TRBJ1-2, with D unresolved. The germline V and J ends were trimmed by 6 bases and 7 bases, with 6 bases remaining between them. CDR3 length: 9 amino acids. The germline V gene encodes CDR1 DFQATT and CDR2 SNEGSKA (reference sequence). The CDR3 region is CSAGSGYTF. CDR3 DNA sequence: TGCAGTGCCGGTAGTGGCTACACCTTC.